This TCR beta chain was retrieved from a study of cytomegalovirus exposure and HLA in healthy donors. Notes on the study in general: As a later analysis showed, a missense DCLRE1C variant was linked to trimming of TCR beta V- and J-genes. Across donors, most TCRs were seen rarely, yet some public ones were widespread. Reports indicated that the classifier achieved high specificity and sensitivity in diagnosing cytomegalovirus status.

The CDR3 runs to 14 residues. Germline lookup yields CDR1 LNHDA and CDR2 SQIVND (reference sequence). PCR was performed using 60 Vbeta and 13 Jbeta primers. Here immunoSEQ multiplex PCR was the method, and the copy in TCRdb shows in-frame clones only, minus some. This repertoire shows some 85,000 clones, 78% found once; its top ten account for almost 6%. Concerning this clone itself: Its antigen is undetermined. The junction does not match germline at one end; this may be a read error.

The TCR originated in a man younger than 35 in good health and CMV-seropositive. This chain connects TRBV19 to TRBJ2-7; 8 nucleotides line up with TRBD1. The sample comprised PBMCs. The CDR3 spells CASSIGTGSDEQYF. CDR3 nucleotides: TGTGCCAGTAGTATTGGGACAGGCTCCGACGAGCAGTACTTC.